Below, 26 T cell receptor beta chains from the same sample are listed, as sequenced in a study of T cell clones after liver transplantation. The repertoire was sequenced with immunoSEQ multiplex PCR; TCRdb's copy has only in-frame clones and lacks some. The sample holds roughly 100,000 clones, around 83% seen once. Sequenced material: CD4+ T cells from blood, taken before liver transplant. The receptors here all came from a human donor who received a liver transplant.

This chain joins TRBV5-1 and TRBJ2-2, with TRBD1 identical over 7 bases. Germline V gene lookup returns CDR1 SGHRS and CDR2 YFSETQ. The CDR3 covers 13 residues. Germline trimming cut 7 bases from V and 1 base from J; bases unmatched to any gene: 1. CDR3 sequence: CASHRGNTGELFF. As DNA, the CDR3 is TGCGCCAGCCACAGGGGGAACACCGGGGAGCTGTTTTTT.

The chain has TRBV5-4 and TRBJ1-4; possibly TRBD1 for D (6 bases). CDR3 size: 17 residues. Germline V gives CDR1 SGHNT, CDR2 YYREEE (reference sequence). V shed 0 bases and J shed 3 bases, with 15 bases lying between them. CDR3 in amino acids: CASSLGRPGASNEKLFF. CDR3 coding DNA: TGTGCCAGCAGCTTGGGGCGACCGGGGGCCTCTAATGAAAAACTGTTTTTT. Supplemented by reference TRBV5-4 and TRBJ1-4, the full variable domain reads ETGVTQSPTHLIKTRGQQVTLRCSSQSGHNTVSWYQQALGQGPQFIFQYYREEENGRGNFPPRFSGLQFPNYSSELNVNALELDDSALYLCASSLGRPGASNEKLFFGSGTQLSVL.

The chain uses TRBV2 and TRBJ2-7, with D perhaps matching TRBD1 (5 bases). Per the germline V gene, CDR1 is SNHLY and CDR2 is FYNNEI. The CDR3 loop spans 14 amino acids. The germline V and J ends were trimmed by 5 bases and 5 bases, with 16 bases remaining between them. The CDR3 protein is CASSPRQMIDEQYF. As DNA, the CDR3 is TGTGCCAGCAGTCCGAGACAGATGATCGACGAGCAGTACTTC.

This clone was recorded once. V gene TRBV19 combines with J gene TRBJ1-4; 8 nucleotides match TRBD1. CDR3 size: 14 residues. In germline, CDR1 is LNHDA, CDR2 SQIVND (reference sequence). V was pared by 6 bases and J by 6 bases, with 6 bases of the junction left unmatched. The CDR3, as DNA: TGTGCCAGTAGGGCGACAGGGGCACATGAAAAACTGTTTTTT. This codes for CASRATGAHEKLFF.

The CDR3 sequence: CASSVDRYGLQPQHF. The DNA of the CDR3 is TGTGCCAGCAGCGTTGACCGCTACGGGCTCCAGCCCCAGCATTTT. This sequence joins TRBV6-5 and TRBJ1-5, with D unclear. V lost 6 bases and J lost 7, with 19 bases in between. The CDR3 covers 15 residues. Germline V gene data show CDR1 as MNHEY and CDR2 as SVGAGI.

Concerning this clone itself: One junction end does not reproduce the germline sequence, and a read error may be involved. The chain carries TRBV5-8 and TRBJ1-1; the D is unclear. The CDR3 extends over 14 amino acids. Per germline, CDR1 SGHTS and CDR2 YDEGEE. CDR3 sequence: CASRLGVLNTEAFF. The CDR3 bases are TGTGCCAGCCGCTTGGGTGTATTGAACACTGAAGCTTTCTTT.

This clone has just one count. CDR3 in DNA: TGTGCCAGCAGTGAAAGTTCGGGTCGGCAGCCCCAGCATTTT. This encodes CASSESSGRQPQHF. The chain links TRBV6-1 to TRBJ1-5; no definite D call. This CDR3 has 14 amino acids. V lost 2 bases to trimming and J lost 7 bases, with 12 bases between them. CDR1 MNHNS and CDR2 SASEGT come from the germline V gene.

This chain joins TRBV6-4 and TRBJ1-2; tentatively, D is TRBD1 (6 bases). This CDR3 contains 13 residues. Germline values: CDR1 MRHNA, CDR2 SNTAGT. Trimming took off 4 bases at V and 3 bases at J, with 9 bases between the two ends. CDR3 loop: CASSAAGDYGYTF. In DNA, the CDR3 is TGTGCCAGCAGTGCGGCAGGGGACTATGGCTACACCTTC.

The J gene is TRBJ2-3, the V gene TRBV11-3, with D tentatively TRBD2 (7 bases). V lost 5 bases and J lost 3, with 12 bases in between. The CDR3 covers 14 residues. Per the germline V gene, CDR1 is SGHNT and CDR2 is YENEEA. For the CDR3, the DNA is TGTGCCAGCAGCCTAGGGGGGGGAACAGATACGCAGTATTTT. Amino acids: CASSLGGGTDTQYF.

J is TRBJ2-3 and V is TRBV4-2; D possibly corresponds to TRBD2 (5 bases). Looked up from germline, CDR1 is LGHNA and CDR2 is YNFKEQ. This CDR3 region has 16 residues. V lost 4 bases, J lost 4 bases, and 18 bases lay in between. The DNA of the CDR3 is TGTGCCAGCAGCCTTACCTACGAGGGTTCCGCAGATACGCAGTATTTT. Its protein is CASSLTYEGSADTQYF.

The sample holds one count of this clone. The rearrangement uses TRBV28 and TRBJ1-2, with D possibly TRBD1 on 6 matching bases. Germline values: CDR1 MDHEN, CDR2 SYDVKM. The CDR3 has 18 residues. Trimming cost V 4 bases and J 4 bases, with 25 bases left between them. CDR3 amino acids: CASSSPGQTFEGGYGYTF. The CDR3 DNA sequence: TGTGCCAGCAGTTCCCCAGGACAGACCTTTGAGGGTGGCTATGGCTACACCTTC.

The rearrangement uses TRBV7-9 and TRBJ1-5; no clear D. Germline CDR1 is SEHNR and CDR2 is FQNEAQ (reference sequence). The CDR3 sequence is 12 residues long. Trimming removed 5 bases at V and 7 bases at J, with 9 bases between. The CDR3 nucleotides read TGTGCCAGCAGCCCCGCGGGACAGCCCCAGCATTTT. It is translated as CASSPAGQPQHF. Supplemented by reference TRBV7-9 and TRBJ1-5, the full variable domain reads DTGVSQNPRHKITKRGQNVTFRCDPISEHNRLYWYRQTLGQGPEFLTYFQNEAQLEKSRLLSDRFSAERPKGSFSTLEIQRTEQGDSAMYLCASSPAGQPQHFGDGTRLSIL.

The J gene is TRBJ2-7, the V gene TRBV11-2; 10 positions agree with TRBD1. The CDR3 covers 14 residues. V gave up 5 bases and J gave up 2 bases; unmatched junction bases: 3. Per germline, CDR1 SGHAT and CDR2 FQNNGV. CDR3 region: CASSRDRGTYEQYF. Written as DNA, the CDR3 is TGTGCCAGCAGCCGGGACAGGGGTACCTACGAGCAGTACTTC.

This clone was seen more than once but under ten times. The rearrangement joins TRBV6-1 to TRBJ1-1; 7 bases map to TRBD1. CDR1 and CDR2 from the germline V gene are MNHNS and SASEGT. There are 13 residues in the CDR3. The V segment lost 11 bases and the J segment 0 bases; nucleotides outside the gene matches: 6. The CDR3: CAGQDHMNTEAFF. In DNA form, the CDR3 reads TGTGCCGGACAGGACCACATGAACACTGAAGCTTTCTTT.

V is TRBV27 and J is TRBJ2-1, with 12 bases aligning to TRBD2. The CDR3 is 14 residues long. CDR1 and CDR2 (germline): MNHEY, SMNVEV (reference sequence). Trimming cost V 6 bases and J 5 bases; bases outside gene matches: 2. The CDR3, as DNA: TGTGCCAGCAGCCGGACTAGCGGGGACAATGAGCAGTTCTTC. Translation: CASSRTSGDNEQFF.

This clone was seen only a few times. CDR3 in DNA: TGTGCCAGCAGCAAGACAGGGAATCAGCCCCAGCATTTT. It is translated as CASSKTGNQPQHF. V is TRBV7-3 and J is TRBJ1-5; TRBD1 agrees at 7 bases. V gave up 5 bases and J gave up 4 bases; unmatched junction bases: 2. Per germline, CDR1 SGHTA and CDR2 FQGTGA. The CDR3 consists of 13 residues. Full variable domain (rest looked up from reference TRBV7-3 and TRBJ1-5): GAGVSQTPSNKVTEKGKYVELRCDPISGHTALYWYRQSLGQGPEFLIYFQGTGAADDSGLPNDRFFAVRPEGSVSTLKIQRTERGDSAVYLCASSKTGNQPQHFGDGTRLSIL.

This rearrangement joins TRBV28 to TRBJ1-2; the D is unclear. In germline, CDR1 is MDHEN, CDR2 SYDVKM. V dropped 4 bases and J dropped 10 bases, with 13 bases sitting between them. The CDR3 is 12 amino acids. CDR3 sequence reads: CASSYSPEHYTF. CDR3 nucleotides: TGTGCCAGCAGTTACTCCCCGGAACACTACACCTTC.

This chain links TRBV6-5 with TRBJ1-4; a weak D match, TRBD1 (5 bases). The CDR3 totals 14 residues. Germline V gene data show CDR1 as MNHEY and CDR2 as SVGAGI. Between the trimmed V and J ends, which lost 6 bases and 7 bases, there was a span of 15 bases. The DNA for the CDR3 is TGTGCCAGCAGACCCCGGCTTGGGGGTGAAAAACTGTTTTTT. This sequence encodes CASRPRLGGEKLFF.

CDR3 DNA: TGTGCCAGCAGCTTAGTTCGCGAAGGCTACACCTTC. Translating it yields CASSLVREGYTF. The rearrangement uses TRBV7-2 and TRBJ1-2; D not certain. Deletions cut 1 base from V and 8 bases from J, with 8 bases between. Germline-derived CDR1 and CDR2 are SGHTA and FQGNSA. The CDR3 contains 12 residues.

This clone occurred many times. The rearrangement uses TRBV15 and TRBJ1-4; the D is unclear. CDR1 and CDR2 (germline): LNHNV, YYDKDF (reference sequence). V lost 0 bases to trimming and J lost 7 bases, with 12 bases between them. The CDR3 is 15 residues long. The CDR3 loop reads CATSRDLTAREKLFF. Written as DNA, the CDR3 is TGTGCCACCAGCAGAGATCTGACGGCCCGTGAAAAACTGTTTTTT.

The chain has TRBV7-6 and TRBJ2-5; no firm D call. The germline V and J ends were trimmed by 5 bases and 4 bases, with 8 bases remaining between them. This CDR3 is built from 12 residues. CDR1 and CDR2 (germline): SGHVS, FNYEAQ. As DNA, the CDR3 is TGTGCCAGCAGCGAGGACCGAGAGACCCAGTACTTC. This encodes CASSEDRETQYF.

This chain uses TRBV28 with TRBJ1-1; D is ambiguous. Trimming took 1 base from V and 5 from J, leaving 8 bases between them. Germline lookup yields CDR1 MDHEN and CDR2 SYDVKM. CDR3 length equals 13 residues. The CDR3 reads CASSLLSRTEAFF. DNA of the CDR3: TGTGCCAGCAGTTTATTATCCCGGACTGAAGCTTTCTTT.

The J gene is TRBJ1-2, the V gene TRBV9; 9 nucleotides match TRBD1. Trimming took 0 bases from V and 7 from J; bases not matched to a gene: 7. There are 15 residues in the CDR3. Germline CDR1 and CDR2: SGDLS and YYNGEE. This chain's CDR3 is CASSVVGQGISGYTF. The CDR3 region has the DNA TGTGCCAGCAGCGTAGTGGGACAGGGTATTAGTGGCTACACCTTC.

The chain employs TRBV11-1 and TRBJ1-2; D is possibly TRBD1 (6 bases). V lost 5 bases and J lost 6, with 10 bases in between. From germline, CDR1 is SGHAT and CDR2 FQDESV (reference sequence). CDR3 length equals 12 residues. The CDR3 is CASSPRGNGYTF. The CDR3 region has the DNA TGTGCCAGCAGCCCCAGGGGTAATGGCTACACCTTC.

This chain connects TRBV9 to TRBJ2-3, with D perhaps assigned TRBD1 or TRBD2 (5 bases each). This CDR3 comprises 16 residues. CDR1 and CDR2 from the germline V gene are SGDLS and YYNGEE. V lost 4 bases and J lost 1, with 16 bases in between. CDR3 DNA: TGTGCCAGCAGCCGTCAGAGGGGTATTGGCACAGATACGCAGTATTTT. Amino acid sequence: CASSRQRGIGTDTQYF. The entire variable domain, with the rest obtained from reference TRBV9 and TRBJ2-3, is as follows: DSGVTQTPKHLITATGQRVTLRCSPRSGDLSVYWYQQSLDQGLQFLIQYYNGEERAKGNILERFSAQQFPDLHSELNLSSLELGDSALYFCASSRQRGIGTDTQYFGPGTRLTVL.

V gene TRBV6-5 combines with J gene TRBJ1-2; 8 bases line up with TRBD1. V shed 6 bases, J shed 4 bases, and the junction held 7 bases outside the gene matches. Germline V gene lookup returns CDR1 MNHEY and CDR2 SVGAGI. The CDR3 consists of 14 residues. CDR3 coding DNA: TGTGCCAGCAGGCTAGACAGGGGATCCTATGGCTACACCTTC. This translates into CASRLDRGSYGYTF.